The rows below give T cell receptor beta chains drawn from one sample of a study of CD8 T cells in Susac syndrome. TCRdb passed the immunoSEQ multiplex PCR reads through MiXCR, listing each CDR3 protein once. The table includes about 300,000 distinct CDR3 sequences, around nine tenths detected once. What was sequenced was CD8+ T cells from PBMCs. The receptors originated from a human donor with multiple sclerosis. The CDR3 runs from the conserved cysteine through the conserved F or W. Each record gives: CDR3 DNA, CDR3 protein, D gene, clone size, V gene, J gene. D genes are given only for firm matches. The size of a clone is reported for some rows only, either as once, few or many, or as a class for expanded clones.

TGTGCCAGCAGCGACGGGATTTGGGGCCCCGGAAACACCATATATTTT,CASSDGIWGPGNTIYF,-,-,TRBV6-1,TRBJ1-3
TGTGCCAGCAGCTTGGGACTGGTGTTCTGGACCCAGTACTTC,CASSLGLVFWTQYF,-,-,TRBV12-3/TRBV12-4,TRBJ2-5
TGCGCCAGCAGCCAAGTTTTCCCCCAAATAACGATGAACACTGAAGCTTTCTTT,CASSQVFPQITMNTEAFF,-,-,TRBV4-1,TRBJ1-1
TGTGCCACCAGCCCCGACACAGCTAACTATGGCTACACCTTC,CATSPDTANYGYTF,-,-,TRBV15,TRBJ1-2
TGCAGTGCCAGGCCGACAGGGTACAATGAGCAGTTCTTC,CSARPTGYNEQFF,TRBD1,-,TRBV20-1,TRBJ2-1
TGTGCCAGCAGCCCCGACAGGGTCCCCTACAATGAGCAGTTCTTC,CASSPDRVPYNEQFF,TRBD1,-,TRBV3-1,TRBJ2-1
TGTGCCTGGAGTGTTACGTTCAGAGCAGCGCCCGAATTC,CAWSVTFRAAPEF,-,once,TRBV30,TRBJ2-7
TGCAGCGCCACAGGGTTTACTGGAAACACCATATATTTT,CSATGFTGNTIYF,-,-,TRBV29-1,TRBJ1-3
TGTGCCAGCAGTTCCGACAGGGGCCAAGAGACCCAGTACTTC,CASSSDRGQETQYF,TRBD1,few,TRBV28,TRBJ2-5
TGCAGCGTTGCCCAGGGGGCAGGGGGCACTGAAGCTTTCTTT,CSVAQGAGGTEAFF,TRBD1,-,TRBV29-1,TRBJ1-1
TGCAGTGCTAGAGAGAACAGACATTATAGCAATCAGCCCCAGCATTTT,CSARENRHYSNQPQHF,-,once,TRBV20-1,TRBJ1-5
TGTGCCAGCAGCGTACTGCCAGGACAAGGGAACGAGCAGTACTTC,CASSVLPGQGNEQYF,-,-,TRBV9,TRBJ2-7